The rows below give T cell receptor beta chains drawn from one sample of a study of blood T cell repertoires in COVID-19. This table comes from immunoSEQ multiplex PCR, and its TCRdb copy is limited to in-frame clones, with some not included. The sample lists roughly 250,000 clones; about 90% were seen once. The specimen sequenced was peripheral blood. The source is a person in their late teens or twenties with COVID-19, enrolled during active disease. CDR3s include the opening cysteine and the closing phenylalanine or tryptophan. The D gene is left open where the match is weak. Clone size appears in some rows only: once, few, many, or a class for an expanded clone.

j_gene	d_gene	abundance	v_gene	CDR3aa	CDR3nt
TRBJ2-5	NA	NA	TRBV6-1	CASSERQPETQYF	TGTGCCAGCAGTGAAAGACAGCCAGAGACCCAGTACTTC
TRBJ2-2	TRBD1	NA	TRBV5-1	CASSARGTGTIGELFF	TGCGCCAGCAGCGCTCGAGGGACAGGGACCATTGGGGAGCTGTTTTTT
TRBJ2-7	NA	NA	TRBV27	CASSLTSSSSYEQYF	TGTGCCAGCAGTTTAACTAGCTCCAGCTCCTACGAGCAGTACTTC
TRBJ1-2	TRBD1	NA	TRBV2	CASEDRGRGGYTF	TGTGCCAGCGAGGACAGGGGGCGAGGTGGCTACACCTTC
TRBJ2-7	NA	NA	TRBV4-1	CASSQDSVSEQYF	TGCGCCAGCAGCCAAGATTCTGTGAGCGAGCAGTACTTC
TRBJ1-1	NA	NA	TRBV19	CASSPGLLQAFF	TGTGCCAGTAGCCCAGGACTACTACAAGCTTTCTTT
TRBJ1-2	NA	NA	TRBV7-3	CASSLTGMEGYTF	TGTGCCAGCAGCTTAACGGGTATGGAGGGCTACACCTTC
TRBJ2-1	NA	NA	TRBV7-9	CASSQTEGAGEQFF	TGTGCCAGCAGCCAAACGGAGGGAGCAGGTGAGCAGTTCTTC
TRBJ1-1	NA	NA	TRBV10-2	CASSEVQGEAFF	TGCGCCAGCAGTGAGGTACAGGGTGAAGCTTTCTTT
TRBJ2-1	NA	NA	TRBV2	CASSVGGLYNEQFF	TGTGCCAGCAGTGTGGGCGGGCTATACAATGAGCAGTTCTTC
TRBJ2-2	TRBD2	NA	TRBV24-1	CATSDPRTSGRAGTGELFF	TGTGCCACCAGTGATCCTCGGACTAGCGGGAGGGCCGGCACCGGGGAGCTGTTTTTT
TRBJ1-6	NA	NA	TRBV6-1	CASSESGEWSPLHF	TGTGCCAGCAGTGAAAGCGGGGAGTGGTCACCCCTCCACTTT
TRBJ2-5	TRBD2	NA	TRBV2	CASSDGAGGPEETQYF	TGTGCCAGCAGTGATGGAGCGGGAGGGCCAGAGGAGACCCAGTACTTC
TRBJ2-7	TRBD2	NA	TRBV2	CASSSGTFYEQYF	TGTGCCAGCTCTAGCGGGACTTTCTACGAGCAGTACTTC
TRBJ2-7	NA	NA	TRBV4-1	CASSQAHIRPGAYEQYF	TGCGCCAGCAGCCAAGCCCATATCCGTCCAGGGGCCTACGAGCAGTACTTC
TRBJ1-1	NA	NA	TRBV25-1	CASSGGLGAPDTEAFF	TGTGCCAGCAGTGGGGGTTTAGGGGCGCCGGACACTGAAGCTTTCTTT
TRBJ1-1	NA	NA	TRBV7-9	CASSLSSQGPEAFF	TGTGCCAGCAGCTTATCCTCACAGGGCCCTGAAGCTTTCTTT
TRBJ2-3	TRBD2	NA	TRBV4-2	CASSPLAGAADTQYF	TGTGCCAGCAGCCCACTAGCGGGAGCGGCAGATACGCAGTATTTT
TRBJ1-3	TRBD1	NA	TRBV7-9	CASSFTGVEGNTIYF	TGTGCCAGCAGCTTTACAGGGGTTGAGGGAAACACCATATATTTT
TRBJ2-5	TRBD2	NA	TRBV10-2	CASSETTSGTETQYF	TGCGCCAGCAGTGAAACTACTAGCGGGACTGAGACCCAGTACTTC
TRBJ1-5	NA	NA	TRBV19	CASSAEDSLGQPQHF	TGTGCCAGTAGCGCAGAGGACAGTTTGGGACAGCCCCAGCATTTT
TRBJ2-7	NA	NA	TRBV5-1	CASSFGGTASYEQYF	TGCGCCAGCAGCTTTGGAGGCACGGCATCCTACGAGCAGTACTTC
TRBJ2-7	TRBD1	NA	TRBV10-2	CASSDYGDRSSYEQYF	TGCGCCAGCAGCGACTACGGGGACAGGAGCTCCTACGAGCAGTACTTC
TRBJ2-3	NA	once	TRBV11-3	CASSLEEDTQYF	TGTGCCAGCAGCTTAGAGGAGGATACGCAGTATTTT
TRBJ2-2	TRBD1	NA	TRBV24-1	CATAGQGLTGELFF	TGTGCCACCGCGGGACAGGGGCTCACCGGGGAGCTGTTTTTT
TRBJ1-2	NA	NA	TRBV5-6	CASRHWTPTNYGYTF	TGTGCCAGCCGTCACTGGACACCAACTAACTATGGCTACACCTTC
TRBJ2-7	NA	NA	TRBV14	CASSQGAVLYEQYF	TGTGCCAGCAGCCAGGGGGCGGTTCTCTACGAGCAGTACTTC
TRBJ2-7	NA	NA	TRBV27	CASSPIIPQGHEQYF	TGTGCCAGCAGTCCTATAATTCCACAGGGCCACGAGCAGTACTTC
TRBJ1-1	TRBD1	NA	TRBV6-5	CASSLQGVNTEAFF	TGTGCCAGCAGTCTTCAGGGGGTTAACACTGAAGCTTTCTTT
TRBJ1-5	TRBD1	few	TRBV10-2	CASGTGDNQPQHF	TGCGCCAGCGGGACAGGGGACAATCAGCCCCAGCATTTT
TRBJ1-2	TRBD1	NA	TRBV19	CASRRQGNPLNYGYTF	TGTGCCAGTAGAAGACAGGGTAACCCTTTAAACTATGGCTACACCTTC